This is a list of T cell receptor beta chains from one sample in a study of beta chain features in type 1 diabetes. Profiling relied on immunoSEQ multiplex PCR, and the TCRdb table lists in-frame clones only, not all of them. The data contain 130,000 to 150,000 clones, about 13% of them singletons. The sample taken for sequencing was central memory CD4+ T cells from blood. The receptors were gathered from a man aged 18 to 29 with type 1 diabetes. CDR3s include the opening cysteine and the closing phenylalanine or tryptophan. The D gene is left open where the match is weak. The size entry is marked missing in some rows and otherwise reads once, few, many or a size class.

TRBV2,TRBJ1-5,NA,NA,TGTGCCAGCAGTGAAGGTAGAGGGCAGCCCCAGCATTTT,CASSEGRGQPQHF
TRBV4-1,TRBJ1-2,TRBD1,NA,TGCGCCAGCAGCCCAGGGGGACAGAACTATGGCTACACCTTC,CASSPGGQNYGYTF
TRBV7-8,TRBJ1-2,TRBD1,few,TGTGCCAGCAGCTCCGGGACAGGGAAAGTTGGCTACACCTTC,CASSSGTGKVGYTF
TRBV4-1,TRBJ2-3,NA,few,TGCGCCAGCAGCCAAGGGAGGGGCCCGGGCACAGATACGCAGTATTTT,CASSQGRGPGTDTQYF
TRBV10-2,TRBJ2-6,NA,few,TGCGCCAGCGCTGACTCCTCTGGGGCCAACGTCCTGACTTTC,CASADSSGANVLTF
TRBV6-5,TRBJ1-2,TRBD1,NA,TGTGCCAGCAGTAGGACAGGGGGTGGCTACACCTTC,CASSRTGGGYTF
TRBV4-1,TRBJ2-5,NA,NA,TGCGCCAGCAGCCTGGGGTGGCGCGGGGAGACCCAGTACTTC,CASSLGWRGETQYF
TRBV18,TRBJ1-1,NA,NA,TGTGCCAGCTCACCACGGCAGGACACTGAAGCTTTCTTT,CASSPRQDTEAFF
TRBV15,TRBJ2-7,NA,NA,TGTGCCACCAGCGGTACGTGGCCTTGGGAATACGAGCAGTACTTC,CATSGTWPWEYEQYF
TRBV25-1,TRBJ2-3,NA,NA,TGTGCCAGCAGTGAATTGGAGGGGGGGGTACGCACAGATACGCAGTATTTT,CASSELEGGVRTDTQYF
TRBV10-3,TRBJ1-2,TRBD1,NA,TGTGCCACCCGGGACAGTGCTAACTATGGCTACACCTTC,CATRDSANYGYTF
TRBV7-2,TRBJ2-3,NA,few,TGTGCCAGCAGCTTAGCAGTGGGTTCCGGGTGGGATACGCAGTATTTT,CASSLAVGSGWDTQYF
TRBV9,TRBJ1-1,NA,few,TGTGCCAGCAGCGTATCTACCATGAACACTGAAGCTTTCTTT,CASSVSTMNTEAFF
TRBV5-1,TRBJ2-2,NA,few,TGCGCCAGCAGCTGGGGCACGCAGAGCGGGGAGCTGTTTTTT,CASSWGTQSGELFF
TRBV10-2,TRBJ1-5,NA,NA,TGCGCCAGCAGTGAGTCGGGCGGGGAGAAGCAGGGGCCCCAGCATTTT,CASSESGGEKQGPQHF
TRBV10-2,TRBJ1-1,NA,NA,TGCGCCAGCAGTGACGAGGGCATTGGGAACACTGAAGCTTTCTTT,CASSDEGIGNTEAFF
TRBV5-4,TRBJ2-3,TRBD2,many,TGTGCCAGCAGCCCTGACCCCATTCTAGCGGGGACTCCCGGGGATACGCAGTATTTT,CASSPDPILAGTPGDTQYF
TRBV11-3,TRBJ2-5,NA,few,TGTGCCAGCAGCTCAGGAGAGGCCCAGTACTTC,CASSSGEAQYF
TRBV28,TRBJ1-2,NA,NA,TGTGCCAGCATGTCCCTTTCTCACTCCTATGGCTACACCTTC,CASMSLSHSYGYTF
TRBV9,TRBJ2-3,NA,few,TGTGCCAGCAGCGTAGAGAGTTATAGAGATACGCAGTATTTT,CASSVESYRDTQYF
TRBV5-6,TRBJ2-1,NA,many,TGTGCCAGTCATTGGGCACAGGTGCAGTTCTTC,CASHWAQVQFF
TRBV25-1,TRBJ2-6,NA,many,TGTGCCAGCAGTGAATGGGACGCGGACGTCCTGACTTTC,CASSEWDADVLTF
TRBV2,TRBJ2-2,TRBD1,few,TGTGCCAGCAGTACGGGACAGGGTAACCCCGGGGAGCTGTTTTTT,CASSTGQGNPGELFF
TRBV5-1,TRBJ2-7,NA,few,TGCGCCAGCAGCAGCGGACAGCCCGACTCCTACGAGCAGTACTTC,CASSSGQPDSYEQYF
TRBV7-8,TRBJ2-5,TRBD1,NA,TGTGCCAGCAGCTTAGGAGGGACAGTTCGGGAGACCCAGTACTTC,CASSLGGTVRETQYF
TRBV4-1,TRBJ1-3,NA,few,TGCGCCAGCAGCCAAGCAGGGCTTGGAAACACCATATATTTT,CASSQAGLGNTIYF
TRBV7-6,TRBJ2-7,NA,NA,TGTGCCAGCAGTGGAGCGAGCAGCTCCTACGAGCAGTACTTC,CASSGASSSYEQYF
TRBV7-2,TRBJ2-1,TRBD2,NA,TGTGCCAGCAGCGGGACTAGCGGGGGAGAAAACAATGAGCAGTTCTTC,CASSGTSGGENNEQFF
TRBV7-2,TRBJ2-3,TRBD2,NA,TGTGCCAGCAGCTTAGCCGACCAACTAGCGGGGGAACCCAGCACAGATACGCAGTATTTT,CASSLADQLAGEPSTDTQYF
TRBV14,TRBJ2-7,NA,few,TGTGCCAGCAGCCATGGGTACGAGCAGTACTTC,CASSHGYEQYF
TRBV28,TRBJ2-4,NA,few,TGTGCCAGCAGTACCCTTTTTGGGGCAGAAAACATTCAGTACTTC,CASSTLFGAENIQYF
TRBV6-5,TRBJ1-2,NA,once,TGTGCCAGCAGTTCAGGGGTAGACTATGGCTACACCTTC,CASSSGVDYGYTF
TRBV5-1,TRBJ1-3,TRBD1,few,TGCGCCAGCAGCCACGGACAGGGGAACTCTGGAAACACCATATATTTT,CASSHGQGNSGNTIYF
TRBV6-1,TRBJ2-5,TRBD1,NA,TGTGCCAGCAGTGACGGGACAGGTGCTTGGACCCAGTACTTC,CASSDGTGAWTQYF
TRBV7-2,TRBJ2-1,TRBD1,NA,TGTGCCAGCAGCTTAGGGCAGGGGGCCTACAATGAGCAGTTCTTC,CASSLGQGAYNEQFF
TRBV19,TRBJ1-4,TRBD1,few,TGTGCCAGTAGTATAGGGGACAGCCGTGAAAAACTGTTTTTT,CASSIGDSREKLFF
TRBV28,TRBJ2-7,NA,few,TGTGCCAGCGCATCCCCAGGGCCCTACGAGCAGTACTTC,CASASPGPYEQYF
TRBV7-9,TRBJ2-1,TRBD1,few,TGTGCCAGCAGCTCCGAACAGGGGGCCGATGAGCAGTTCTTC,CASSSEQGADEQFF
TRBV7-9,TRBJ2-7,NA,NA,TGTGCCAGCAGCCGGGTCGCGGCCTACGAGCAGTACTTC,CASSRVAAYEQYF
TRBV30,TRBJ2-1,NA,NA,TGTGCCTGGAGTGTCGGAGGGCTTTACAATGAGCAGTTCTTC,CAWSVGGLYNEQFF
TRBV10-1,TRBJ2-1,TRBD1,NA,TGCGCCAGCAGTAGGGGACAGGACAATGAGCAGTTCTTC,CASSRGQDNEQFF
TRBV15,TRBJ2-7,NA,few,TGTGCCACCAGCAAGAAGGGAGGTTACGAGCAGTACTTC,CATSKKGGYEQYF
TRBV29-1,TRBJ2-6,NA,NA,TGCAGCGTTCATGGGGTTCCCTCCTCTGGGGCCAACGTCCTGACTTTC,CSVHGVPSSGANVLTF
TRBV4-1,TRBJ1-5,TRBD1,few,TGCGCCAGCAGCCAAAACCCGACAGGGCAAAATCAGCCCCAGCATTTT,CASSQNPTGQNQPQHF
TRBV5-1,TRBJ2-7,NA,NA,TGCGCCAGCAGCTTGGGCTACGAGCAGTACTTC,CASSLGYEQYF
TRBV4-1,TRBJ2-7,TRBD2,few,TGCGCCAGCAGCCAAGATCGGACTAGCGGGGGTAGAGAGCAGTACTTC,CASSQDRTSGGREQYF
TRBV30,TRBJ2-3,TRBD1,NA,TGTGCCTGGAGTGTACGACAGGGTGGAGATACGCAGTATTTT,CAWSVRQGGDTQYF
TRBV19,TRBJ1-2,NA,NA,TGTGCCAGTAGTATACTCCCGAAGGATGGCTACACCTTC,CASSILPKDGYTF
TRBV30,TRBJ1-2,NA,NA,TGTGCCTGGAGTAACAGGGCTAACTATGGCTACACCTTC,CAWSNRANYGYTF
TRBV5-1,TRBJ1-1,NA,few,TGCGCCAGCAGCCTTAGGGATTCTATAAACACTGAAGCTTTCTTT,CASSLRDSINTEAFF
TRBV4-1,TRBJ1-1,NA,few,TGCGCCAGCAGCCAAGAGGCGGCAAGAAGCACTGAAGCTTTCTTT,CASSQEAARSTEAFF
TRBV6-1,TRBJ2-7,TRBD1,few,TGTGCCAGCAGTGTGAGGGACAGGGGGCCTTCTACGTCATACGAGCAGTACTTC,CASSVRDRGPSTSYEQYF
TRBV25-1,TRBJ1-4,NA,NA,TGTGCCAGCACGCCGCAGGTTGCAACTAATGAAAAACTGTTTTTT,CASTPQVATNEKLFF
TRBV30,TRBJ2-7,NA,few,TGTGCCTGGACAGGGGGGCCCTACGGGCAGTACTTC,CAWTGGPYGQYF
TRBV30,TRBJ2-5,NA,few,TGTGCCTGGAGTGCTTTAAAAGAGACCCAGTACTTC,CAWSALKETQYF